The 15 T cell receptor beta chains below come from one sample, sequenced in a study of beta chain features in type 1 diabetes. Overall study results and limits: Across all four CD4+ subsets, people with type 1 diabetes showed modestly shorter TCRB CDR3s.

Their cognate antigens are unknown. Expressed TCRB transcripts were sequenced, since all the RNA that had been isolated was reverse transcribed. Assay used: immunoSEQ multiplex PCR; TCRdb lists only in-frame clones, some missing. The sample includes 200,000 to 300,000 clones, approximately 11% of them seen just once. Sequenced material: naive CD4+ T cells from blood. These receptors came from a man aged 25 to 40 with type 1 diabetes.

V and J are TRBV5-1 and TRBJ1-2; 9 nucleotides line up with TRBD1. The junction had 8 bases not matched to a gene; V was cut back by 0 bases and J by 2 bases. Germline CDR1 reads SGHRS; CDR2 reads YFSETQ. The CDR3 is 17 amino acids. The CDR3 spells CASSLEALGTGNYGYTF. As DNA, the CDR3 is TGCGCCAGCAGCTTGGAAGCGCTCGGGACAGGGAACTATGGCTACACCTTC.

This clone was seen a handful of times. The CDR3 bases are TGTGCCACCAGCGCAGGGAGACAGGGGACTGAAGCTTTCTTT. Amino acid sequence: CATSAGRQGTEAFF. The J gene is TRBJ1-1, the V gene TRBV15, with 8 bases aligning to TRBD1. CDR1 is LNHNV, CDR2 YYDKDF, per germline (reference sequence). This CDR3 has 14 amino acids. Trimming at V came to 5 bases and at J to 5 bases, leaving 7 bases not matched to a gene.

CDR3: CACESNSGANVLTF. The CDR3 DNA reads as TGTGCCTGCGAGTCTAACTCTGGGGCCAACGTCCTGACTTTC. V is TRBV28 and J is TRBJ2-6; D is unresolved. The CDR3 covers 14 residues. Germline CDR1 is MDHEN and CDR2 is SYDVKM. Between the trimmed V and J ends, which lost 11 bases and 0 bases, there was a span of 11 bases.

A few counts support this clone. The J gene is TRBJ1-1, the V gene TRBV4-1, with D tentatively TRBD1 (6 bases). The CDR3 has 17 residues. Trimming pared 2 bases from V and 0 bases from J, leaving 16 bases between. Germline V gene lookup returns CDR1 MGHRA and CDR2 YSYEKL. The DNA for the CDR3 is TGCGCCAGCAGCCAAAGTAGGGCCAGGGGAGTGAACACTGAAGCTTTCTTT. Protein product: CASSQSRARGVNTEAFF.

This clone appeared a few times. This chain joins TRBV7-9 and TRBJ1-2; D is undetermined. The CDR3 length is 13 residues. Germline V gives CDR1 SEHNR, CDR2 FQNEAQ (reference sequence). The ends were cut back, 4 bases at V and 8 bases at J, with 14 bases in the middle. CDR3 nucleotides: TGTGCCAGCAGCTCCCGCGAGGGTATGGGCTACACCTTC. Its translation is CASSSREGMGYTF.

This clone turned up a few times. DNA for the CDR3: TGTGCCAGCTCACCACCTTCGGGCGGACTCTCGGGGGATACGCAGTATTTT. This encodes CASSPPSGGLSGDTQYF. The rearrangement joins TRBV18 to TRBJ2-3; maybe TRBD2 (5 bases). CDR3 length: 17 residues. CDR1 and CDR2 (germline): KGHSH, LQKENI. V lost 0 bases and J lost 6, with 19 bases in between.

This clone was seen a handful of times. In DNA form, the CDR3 reads TGTGCCAGCAGCAGGGCCGGGACTAGCGGGGAGACCCAGTACTTC. It translates to CASSRAGTSGETQYF. The chain recombines TRBV7-8 with TRBJ2-5; 12 nucleotides match TRBD2. V trimming: 5 bases; J trimming: 5 bases; junction bases outside the gene matches: 6. The CDR3 is made up of 15 amino acids. Per the germline V gene, CDR1 is SGHVS and CDR2 is FQNEAQ. The variable domain in full, with the rest retrieved from reference TRBV7-8 and TRBJ2-5, is GAGVSQSPRYKVAKRGQDVALRCDPISGHVSLFWYQQALGQGPEFLTYFQNEAQLDKSGLPSDRFFAERPEGSVSTLKIQRTQQEDSAVYLCASSRAGTSGETQYFGPGTRLLVL.

This clone has only a few counts. The chain uses TRBV27 and TRBJ1-1, with D hard to call. The CDR3 covers 14 residues. From germline, CDR1 is MNHEY and CDR2 SMNVEV (reference sequence). V was shortened by 3 bases and J by 5 bases, with 13 bases between the two germline ends. CDR3 DNA: TGTGCCAGCAGTTTCCGGAGGATGGAAACTGAAGCTTTCTTT. Its protein product is CASSFRRMETEAFF.

This clone was counted between two and nine times. The chain links TRBV5-1 to TRBJ2-7, with TRBD1 identical over 7 bases. Trimming removed 0 bases from V and 4 bases from J; junction bases left unmatched: 10. Germline-derived CDR1 and CDR2 are SGHRS and YFSETQ. This CDR3 is 16 amino acids long. CDR3 nucleotides: TGCGCCAGCAGCTTGGTCCCGACAGGGATCGGGTACGAGCAGTACTTC. This gives the protein CASSLVPTGIGYEQYF.

This clone appeared a few times. The V and J genes are TRBV6-6 and TRBJ1-2, with 7 bases identical to TRBD1. The J segment lost 4 bases and the V segment lost 2 bases, leaving 7 bases of the junction unmatched. Germline V gene data show CDR1 as MNHNY and CDR2 as SVGAGI (reference sequence). The CDR3 loop spans 15 amino acids. The DNA of the CDR3 is TGTGCCAGCAGTTACGAGGGGGCGGGTGGCTATGGCTACACCTTC. It yields the protein CASSYEGAGGYGYTF.

This clone was seen only a few times. The V gene is TRBV27, the J gene TRBJ2-5, with TRBD2 identical over 7 bases. The V gene's germline CDR1 is MNHEY and CDR2 SMNVEV (reference sequence). V lost 7 bases, J lost 2 bases, and 7 bases stayed unmatched. The CDR3 contains 14 residues. In DNA, the CDR3 is TGTGCCAGCACCCTGGGGGGGGAACAAGAGACCCAGTACTTC. Translated, it gives CASTLGGEQETQYF.

The gene calls are TRBV27 and TRBJ2-1; 7 nucleotides agree with TRBD2. The J segment lost 2 bases and the V segment lost 5 bases, leaving 9 bases of the junction unmatched. This CDR3 comprises 16 residues. Germline CDR1 is MNHEY and CDR2 is SMNVEV (reference sequence). CDR3 amino acids: CASSAKPSGTYNEQFF. The CDR3 nucleotides are TGTGCCAGCAGTGCAAAACCTAGCGGTACCTACAATGAGCAGTTCTTC.

This clone was seen more than once but under ten times. The V and J genes are TRBV12-5 and TRBJ1-1; the D is unclear. The CDR3 extends over 13 amino acids. V dropped 5 bases and J dropped 1 base, with 8 bases sitting between them. Germline CDR1 reads LGHNT; CDR2 reads FRNRAP. CDR3 region: CASGPPGNTEAFF. CDR3 bases: TGTGCTAGTGGTCCCCCCGGGAACACTGAAGCTTTCTTT.

The V call is TRBV19, the J call TRBJ1-4; TRBD1 might be the D (5 bases). CDR3 size: 13 residues. Germline CDR1 and CDR2: LNHDA and SQIVND (reference sequence). V dropped 10 bases and J dropped 5 bases, with 14 bases sitting between them. CDR3 sequence: CATGRGSNEKLFF. The CDR3 nucleotides are TGTGCCACGGGACGGGGGTCGAATGAAAAACTGTTTTTT.

The chain recombines TRBV20-1 with TRBJ2-5; D is undetermined. Germline V CDR1 and CDR2: DFQATT, SNEGSKA (reference sequence). Trimming took off 2 bases at V and 5 bases at J, with 6 bases between the two ends. There are 11 residues in the CDR3. CDR3 DNA: TGCAGTGCTAGATACTGGGAGACCCAGTACTTC. This translates into CSARYWETQYF.